Below are 22 T cell receptor beta chains sequenced from a single sample in a study of cytomegalovirus exposure and HLA in healthy donors. Both 60 Vbeta primers and 13 Jbeta primers went into the PCR. The repertoire was sequenced with immunoSEQ multiplex PCR; TCRdb's copy has only in-frame clones and lacks some. The sample contains about 95,000 clones, around three quarters of which appear only once. The source material was PBMCs. The receptors come from a woman aged 45 to 65 in good health and CMV-seropositive.

The J gene is TRBJ2-1, the V gene TRBV4-3; 7 bases fit TRBD2. The CDR3 has 16 residues. Unmatched junction bases numbered 9, after V lost 2 bases and J lost 5 bases. Per the germline V gene, CDR1 is LGHNA and CDR2 is YSLEER. The CDR3 DNA reads TGCGCCAGCAGCCAAATTCCAGCGGGAACCCACAATGAGCAGTTCTTC. Residues: CASSQIPAGTHNEQFF.

The chain couples TRBV7-8 to TRBJ2-2, with 11 bases identical to TRBD1. CDR1 is SGHVS, CDR2 FQNEAQ, per germline. Trimming at V came to 5 bases and at J to 7 bases, leaving 9 bases not matched to a gene. The CDR3 is made up of 16 amino acids. In nucleotides, the CDR3 is TGTGCCAGCAGCCAGAGGACAGGGGGCCTGGGCGGGGAGCTGTTTTTT. Translating it yields CASSQRTGGLGGELFF.

V and J are TRBV28 and TRBJ2-5; D is perhaps TRBD2 (5 bases). V was clipped by 4 bases and J by 5 bases, with 11 bases between them. Germline CDR1 and CDR2: MDHEN and SYDVKM. There are 13 residues in the CDR3. The CDR3 DNA sequence: TGTGCCAGCAGTTCACCCCCGGGGGAGACCCAGTACTTC. It encodes CASSSPPGETQYF.

Only a few counts were recorded for this clone. This chain connects TRBV5-1 to TRBJ2-7; 7 positions agree with TRBD2. Germline CDR1 is SGHRS and CDR2 is YFSETQ. This CDR3 region has 15 residues. J was trimmed by 1 base and V by 2 bases; bases with no gene match: 6. As DNA, the CDR3 is TGCGCCAGCAGCTTCGGGGGAGGGCCTTCCTACGAGCAGTACTTC. Translation: CASSFGGGPSYEQYF. Based on the CDR3 plus reference TRBV5-1 and TRBJ2-7, the full variable domain is KAGVTQTPRYLIKTRGQQVTLSCSPISGHRSVSWYQQTPGQGLQFLFEYFSETQRNKGNFPGRFSGRQFSNSRSEMNVSTLELGDSALYLCASSFGGGPSYEQYFGPGTRLTVT.

This clone was picked up one time. The J gene is TRBJ2-7, the V gene TRBV7-6; D unclear. CDR1 SGHVS and CDR2 FNYEAQ come from the germline V gene. The CDR3 runs 11 residues. Trimming shortened V by 5 bases and J by 5 bases, and 7 bases separated the two germline ends. CDR3 coding DNA: TGTGCCAGCAGCCCCGGTAACGAGCAGTACTTC. Translated: CASSPGNEQYF.

The chain carries TRBV15 and TRBJ1-2; the D gene is possibly TRBD1 (6 bases). In germline, CDR1 is LNHNV, CDR2 YYDKDF (reference sequence). The ends were cut back, 3 bases at V and 4 bases at J, with 12 bases in the middle. The CDR3 contains 14 residues. This CDR3 is CATSSLGAGYGYTF. CDR3 sequence (DNA): TGTGCCACCAGCAGTTTGGGGGCTGGCTATGGCTACACCTTC.

This clone was found a few times. V gene TRBV15 combines with J gene TRBJ2-2; 9 bases match TRBD2. Germline lookup yields CDR1 LNHNV and CDR2 YYDKDF (reference sequence). V was pared by 5 bases and J by 7 bases, with 11 bases of the junction left unmatched. The CDR3 spans 16 residues. The CDR3 DNA reads TGTGCCACCAGCCTCGGGCGGGGGGGAAGGCTCGGGGAGCTGTTTTTT. This codes for CATSLGRGGRLGELFF.

The V gene is TRBV5-4, the J gene TRBJ2-5, with D perhaps TRBD1 (5 bases). Germline V gene data show CDR1 as SGHNT and CDR2 as YYREEE (reference sequence). The CDR3 sequence is 14 residues long. The germline V and J ends were trimmed by 0 bases and 5 bases, with 11 bases remaining between them. The CDR3 reads CASSLDRLGETQYF. Written as DNA, the CDR3 is TGTGCCAGCAGCTTGGACAGGTTGGGTGAGACCCAGTACTTC.

Comments on this clone: The junction shows a germline mismatch at one end, possibly a read error. The chain uses TRBV7-9 and TRBJ2-1, with D possibly being TRBD2 (6 bases). The CDR3 totals 16 residues. CDR1 SEHNR and CDR2 FQNEAQ come from the germline V gene (reference sequence). The CDR3 sequence is CSSSPSSRGTLDEQFF. The CDR3 DNA is TGTTCCAGCAGCCCTTCCTCGAGAGGGACTTTGGATGAGCAGTTCTTC.

This sequence joins TRBV6-1 and TRBJ1-5; no clear D. The germline V gene encodes CDR1 MNHNS and CDR2 SASEGT. The CDR3 runs to 13 residues. Deletions cut 6 bases from V and 7 bases from J, with 13 bases between. CDR3 coding DNA: TGTGCCAGCAGGGTAAGTAGGGAGCAGCCCCAGCATTTT. Its protein product is CASRVSREQPQHF.

This rearrangement joins TRBV7-3 to TRBJ2-2, with D maybe TRBD1 (6 bases). Germline CDR1 SGHTA, CDR2 FQGTGA. The CDR3 length is 13 residues. V lost 4 bases, J lost 6 bases, and 9 bases lay in between. CDR3 residues: CASSSGVPGELFF. CDR3 coding DNA: TGTGCCAGCAGCTCAGGGGTGCCCGGGGAGCTGTTTTTT.

In nucleotides, the CDR3 is TGTGCCAGCAGGCCAGCGGGAGGCGCCTACGAGCAGTACTTC. As protein: CASRPAGGAYEQYF. The chain combines TRBV7-3 with TRBJ2-7; TRBD2 aligns across 9 bases. Unmatched junction bases numbered 5, after V lost 6 bases and J lost 2 bases. The CDR3 sequence is 14 residues long. Germline V gene sequence: CDR1 SGHTA, CDR2 FQGTGA.

This clone was recorded only once. The chain uses TRBV5-1 and TRBJ1-5, with unresolved D. This CDR3 spans 13 amino acids. The V gene lost 0 bases and the J gene lost 5 bases, with 6 bases spanning the gap. The germline V gene has CDR1 SGHRS and CDR2 YFSETQ. For the CDR3, the DNA is TGCGCCAGCAGCTTGGACAGTTATCAGCCCCAGCATTTT. Translating gives CASSLDSYQPQHF.

The chain carries TRBV6-1 and TRBJ2-1; 12 nucleotides match TRBD2. The CDR3 spans 14 residues. V shed 3 bases and J 14 bases; nucleotides not matched to a gene: 8. Germline CDR1 is MNHNS and CDR2 is SASEGT. The CDR3 coding sequence is TGTGCCAGCAGTGATGGGCTAGCGGGAGGGCGGGAGTTCTTC. Protein: CASSDGLAGGREFF.

The V and J genes are TRBV19 and TRBJ2-7, with TRBD1 as a possible D gene (6 bases). Looked up from germline, CDR1 is LNHDA and CDR2 is SQIVND (reference sequence). With 5 bases removed from V and 2 bases from J, the gap between germline ends came to 19 bases. The CDR3 has 16 residues. CDR3 region: CASSAPGATGTYEQYF. For the CDR3, the DNA is TGTGCCAGTAGTGCCCCAGGGGCCACGGGGACCTACGAGCAGTACTTC.

This clone was seen only once. The chain carries TRBV28 and TRBJ2-7, with 8 bases matching TRBD1. Germline V gene sequence: CDR1 MDHEN, CDR2 SYDVKM. The CDR3 is made up of 13 amino acids. The junction had 4 bases not matched to a gene; V was cut back by 6 bases and J by 3 bases. The CDR3 loop reads CASSRDRYYEQYF. The CDR3 DNA reads as TGTGCCAGCAGCCGGGACAGGTACTACGAGCAGTACTTC.

V gene TRBV4-3 combines with J gene TRBJ2-7, with 9 bases that match TRBD2. The V gene end was trimmed by 1 base and the J gene end by 2 bases; junction bases not matched to a gene: 15. Germline CDR1 LGHNA, CDR2 YSLEER. The CDR3 length is 19 residues. The CDR3 spells CASSQVIWISGRIAYEQYF. The DNA of the CDR3 is TGCGCCAGCAGCCAAGTTATATGGATTAGCGGGAGAATAGCCTACGAGCAGTACTTC.

This clone was detected only a few times. The chain is built from TRBV19 and TRBJ2-5; a possible D gene is TRBD1 (6 bases). Germline lookup yields CDR1 LNHDA and CDR2 SQIVND (reference sequence). This CDR3 is 14 amino acids long. V gave up 2 bases and J gave up 4 bases, with 11 bases separating them. The CDR3 is CASSITGKRETQYF. CDR3 DNA: TGTGCCAGTAGTATAACAGGGAAAAGAGAGACCCAGTACTTC.

V gene TRBV7-2 combines with J gene TRBJ2-7; perhaps TRBD2 as D (5 bases). V lost 4 bases to trimming and J lost 1 base, with 14 bases between them. Germline assignment: CDR1 SGHTA and CDR2 FQGNSA. CDR3 length: 15 residues. For the CDR3, the DNA is TGTGCCAGCAGCTCCTCCGGGGTAGTATCCTACGAGCAGTACTTC. Translated, it gives CASSSSGVVSYEQYF.

V usage is TRBV7-9 and J usage is TRBJ2-1; TRBD2 is a possible D gene (5 bases). Germline V CDR1 and CDR2: SEHNR, FQNEAQ (reference sequence). V gave up 3 bases and J gave up 10 bases, with 10 bases separating them. CDR3 length: 12 amino acids. The CDR3 spells CASSFSTGEQFF. In DNA, the CDR3 is TGTGCCAGCAGCTTTAGTACGGGAGAGCAGTTCTTC. Full variable domain (missing parts from reference TRBV7-9 and TRBJ2-1): DTGVSQNPRHKITKRGQNVTFRCDPISEHNRLYWYRQTLGQGPEFLTYFQNEAQLEKSRLLSDRFSAERPKGSFSTLEIQRTEQGDSAMYLCASSFSTGEQFFGPGTRLTVL.

This clone was detected a few times. This chain links TRBV28 with TRBJ1-1; D might be TRBD1 (6 bases). The CDR3 has 14 amino acids. Germline assignment: CDR1 MDHEN and CDR2 SYDVKM. Trimming removed 2 bases from V and 4 bases from J, with 11 bases in between. CDR3 coding DNA: TGTGCCAGCAGTTTAGTAGGGGGGGCCACTGAAGCTTTCTTT. The encoded protein is CASSLVGGATEAFF. The full variable domain, with the rest looked up from reference TRBV28 and TRBJ1-1, is DVKVTQSSRYLVKRTGEKVFLECVQDMDHENMFWYRQDPGLGLRLIYFSYDVKMKEKGDIPEGYSVSREKKERFSLILESASTNQTSMYLCASSLVGGATEAFFGQGTRLTVV.

The V call is TRBV27, the J call TRBJ2-3; D gene unclear. Germline V gene lookup returns CDR1 MNHEY and CDR2 SMNVEV (reference sequence). The V end was cut by 3 bases, the J end by 1 base, with 8 bases between. The CDR3 consists of 14 residues. The CDR3 loop reads CASSFAPGTDTQYF. The DNA for the CDR3 is TGTGCCAGCAGTTTTGCGCCTGGCACAGATACGCAGTATTTT.